This entry describes one TCR beta chain. Its antigen is unidentified. The V and J ends lost 0 bases and 4 bases respectively, with 6 bases between them. Germline V CDR1 and CDR2: SGHDN, FVKESK. CDR3 length equals 13 residues. The sample originates from a study of a mutant IDH1 vaccine in newly diagnosed glioma. Across the whole study: Vaccinations were initiated 4-6 weeks following radiotherapy alone, or were given together with temozolomide cycles. The earlier regimen, radiotherapy, temozolomide, or both, was most often both.

The protocol was immunoSEQ multiplex PCR, while the TCRdb copy is restricted to in-frame clones and leaves out a portion. This sample yields 30,000 to 35,000 clones, of which around 87% are seen a single time; around 12% belongs to the top ten. This sample's time point: week 47, end of study. Each vaccine dose was 300 ug of mutant IDH1 20-mer peptide, with topical imiquimod. There were new WHO grade 3 or 4 astrocytomas in the donors, and these were IDH1-mutant and ATRX-lost. Points from the study as a whole: Vaccine-induced immune responses occurred in roughly 93% of patients.

The sequencing used PBMCs, collected from a glioma patient whose treatment included an IDH1 peptide vaccine. The TCR was taken from a woman aged 30 to 39 with glioma. The chain carries TRBV14 and TRBJ1-1; no clear D. For the CDR3, the DNA is TGTGCCAGCAGCCAAGATGAGGGCACTGAAGCTTTCTTT. Its translation: CASSQDEGTEAFF.